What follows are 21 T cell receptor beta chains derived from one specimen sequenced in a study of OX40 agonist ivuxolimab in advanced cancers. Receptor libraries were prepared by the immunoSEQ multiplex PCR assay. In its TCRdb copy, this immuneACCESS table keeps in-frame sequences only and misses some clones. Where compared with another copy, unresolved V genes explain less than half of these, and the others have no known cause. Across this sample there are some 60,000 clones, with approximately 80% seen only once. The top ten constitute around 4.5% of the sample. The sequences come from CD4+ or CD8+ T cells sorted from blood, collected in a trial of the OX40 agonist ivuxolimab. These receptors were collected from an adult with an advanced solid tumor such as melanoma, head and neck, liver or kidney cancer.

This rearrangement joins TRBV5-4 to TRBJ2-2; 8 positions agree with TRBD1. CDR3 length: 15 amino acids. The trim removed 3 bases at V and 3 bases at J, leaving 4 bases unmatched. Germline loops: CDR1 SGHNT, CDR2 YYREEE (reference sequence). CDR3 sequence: CASSYGQGDTGELFF. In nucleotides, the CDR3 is TGTGCCAGCAGCTATGGACAGGGAGACACCGGGGAGCTGTTTTTT.

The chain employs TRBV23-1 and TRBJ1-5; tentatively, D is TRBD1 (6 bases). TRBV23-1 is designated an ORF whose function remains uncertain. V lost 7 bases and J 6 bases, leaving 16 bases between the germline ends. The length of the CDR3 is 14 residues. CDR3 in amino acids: CASTKGGGCQPQHF. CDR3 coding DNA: TGCGCCAGCACCAAGGGCGGGGGCTGTCAGCCCCAGCATTTT.

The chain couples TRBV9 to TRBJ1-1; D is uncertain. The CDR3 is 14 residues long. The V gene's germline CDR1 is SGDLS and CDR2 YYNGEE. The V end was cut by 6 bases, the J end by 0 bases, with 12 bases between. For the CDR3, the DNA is TGTGCCAGCACACGGGGAGTCATGAACACTGAAGCTTTCTTT. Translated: CASTRGVMNTEAFF.

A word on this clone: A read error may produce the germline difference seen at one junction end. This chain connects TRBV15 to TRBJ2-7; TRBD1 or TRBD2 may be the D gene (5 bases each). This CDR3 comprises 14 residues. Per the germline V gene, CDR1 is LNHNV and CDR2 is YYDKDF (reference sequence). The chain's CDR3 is CATSRAGASYGQYF. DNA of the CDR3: TGTGCCACCAGCAGAGCCGGGGCCTCCTACGGGCAGTACTTC.

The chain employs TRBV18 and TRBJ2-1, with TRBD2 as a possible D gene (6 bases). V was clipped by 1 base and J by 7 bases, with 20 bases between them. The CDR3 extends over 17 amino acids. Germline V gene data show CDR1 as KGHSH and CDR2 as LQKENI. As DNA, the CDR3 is TGTGCCAGCTCACCACTCGCTCTTAGCGGTTTGGGAAATGAGCAGTTCTTC. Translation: CASSPLALSGLGNEQFF.

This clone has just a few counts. The CDR3 loop reads CASRFRTGGYSPLHF. In nucleotides, the CDR3 is TGTGCCAGCAGATTCCGGACAGGGGGTTATTCACCCCTCCACTTT. V and J are TRBV5-6 and TRBJ1-6, with 10 bases that match TRBD1. This CDR3 comprises 15 residues. The trim removed 5 bases at V and 8 bases at J, leaving 7 bases unmatched. CDR1 and CDR2 (germline): SGHDT, YYEEEE.

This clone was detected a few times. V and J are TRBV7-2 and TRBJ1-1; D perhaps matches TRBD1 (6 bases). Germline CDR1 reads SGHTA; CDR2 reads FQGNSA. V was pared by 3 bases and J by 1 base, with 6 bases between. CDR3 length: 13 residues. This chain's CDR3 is CASSLGQNTEAFF. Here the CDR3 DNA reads TGTGCCAGCAGCTTGGGACAGAACACTGAAGCTTTCTTT.

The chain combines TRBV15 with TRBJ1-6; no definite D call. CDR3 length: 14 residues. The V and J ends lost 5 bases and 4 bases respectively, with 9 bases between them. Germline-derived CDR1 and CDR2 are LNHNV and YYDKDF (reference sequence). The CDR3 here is CATSSRTYNSPLHF. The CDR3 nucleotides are TGTGCCACCAGCTCCCGGACTTATAATTCACCCCTCCACTTT.

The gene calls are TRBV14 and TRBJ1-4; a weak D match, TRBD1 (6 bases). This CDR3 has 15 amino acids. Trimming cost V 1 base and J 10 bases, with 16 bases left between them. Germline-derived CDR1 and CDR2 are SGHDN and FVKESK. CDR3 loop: CASSQVHRAAGKLFF. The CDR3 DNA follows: TGTGCCAGCAGCCAAGTCCACAGGGCGGCGGGAAAACTGTTTTTT.

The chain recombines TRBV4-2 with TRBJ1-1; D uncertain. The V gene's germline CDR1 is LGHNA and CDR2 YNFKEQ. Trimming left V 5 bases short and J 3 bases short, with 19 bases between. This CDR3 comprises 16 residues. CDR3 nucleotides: TGTGCCAGCAGCGAGAGGTCGGGCGCGTTGGACACTGAAGCTTTCTTT. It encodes CASSERSGALDTEAFF.

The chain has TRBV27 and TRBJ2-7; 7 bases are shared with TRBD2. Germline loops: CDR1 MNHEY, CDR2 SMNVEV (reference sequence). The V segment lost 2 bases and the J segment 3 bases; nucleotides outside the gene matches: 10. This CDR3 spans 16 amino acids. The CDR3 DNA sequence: TGTGCCAGCAGTTTAAGACTAGCAGAGGGCCACTACGAGCAGTACTTC. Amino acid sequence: CASSLRLAEGHYEQYF.

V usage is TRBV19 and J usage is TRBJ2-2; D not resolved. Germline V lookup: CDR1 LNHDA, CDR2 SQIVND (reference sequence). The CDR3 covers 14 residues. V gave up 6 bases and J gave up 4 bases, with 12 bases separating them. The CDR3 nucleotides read TGTGCCAGTAGGTGGGCGGAACTCACCGGGGAGCTGTTTTTT. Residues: CASRWAELTGELFF.

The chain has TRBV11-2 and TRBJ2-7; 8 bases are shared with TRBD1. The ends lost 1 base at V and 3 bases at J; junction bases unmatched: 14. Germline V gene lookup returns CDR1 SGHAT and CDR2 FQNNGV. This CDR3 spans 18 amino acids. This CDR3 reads CASSLGGTGFRLLYEQYF. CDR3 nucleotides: TGTGCCAGCAGCTTAGGGGGGACAGGCTTCCGCTTACTCTACGAGCAGTACTTC.

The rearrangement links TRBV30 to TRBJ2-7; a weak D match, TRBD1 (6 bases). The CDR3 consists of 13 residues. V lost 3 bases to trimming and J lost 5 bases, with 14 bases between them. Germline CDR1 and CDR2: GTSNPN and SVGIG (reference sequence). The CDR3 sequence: CAWRWGRINEQYF. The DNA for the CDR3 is TGTGCCTGGAGATGGGGGCGCATCAACGAGCAGTACTTC.

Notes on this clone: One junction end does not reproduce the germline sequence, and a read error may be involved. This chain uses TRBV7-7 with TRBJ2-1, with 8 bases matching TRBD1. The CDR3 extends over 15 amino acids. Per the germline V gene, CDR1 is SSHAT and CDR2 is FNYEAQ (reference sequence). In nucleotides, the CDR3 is TGTGCTAGCAGCTTCGGCAGGGGGCGCCGGAATGAGCAGTTCTTC. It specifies CASSFGRGRRNEQFF. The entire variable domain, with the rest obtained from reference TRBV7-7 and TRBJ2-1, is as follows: GAGVSQSPRYKVTKRGQDVTLRCDPISSHATLYWYQQALGQGPEFLTYFNYEAQPDKSGLPSDRFSAERPEGSISTLTIQRTEQRDSAMYRCASSFGRGRRNEQFFGPGTRLTVL.

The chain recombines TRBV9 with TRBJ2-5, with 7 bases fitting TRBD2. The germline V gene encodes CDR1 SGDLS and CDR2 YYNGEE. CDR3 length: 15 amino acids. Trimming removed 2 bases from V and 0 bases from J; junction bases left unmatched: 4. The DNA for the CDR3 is TGTGCCAGCAGCGTCGGCAGCGGGAACCAAGAGACCCAGTACTTC. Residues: CASSVGSGNQETQYF.

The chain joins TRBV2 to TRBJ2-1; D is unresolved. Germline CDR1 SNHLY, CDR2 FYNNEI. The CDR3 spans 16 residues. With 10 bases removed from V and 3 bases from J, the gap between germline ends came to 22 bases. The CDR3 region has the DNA TGTGCCAACACCCCTAGAGGAGTGGTGGACTACAATGAGCAGTTCTTC. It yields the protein CANTPRGVVDYNEQFF.

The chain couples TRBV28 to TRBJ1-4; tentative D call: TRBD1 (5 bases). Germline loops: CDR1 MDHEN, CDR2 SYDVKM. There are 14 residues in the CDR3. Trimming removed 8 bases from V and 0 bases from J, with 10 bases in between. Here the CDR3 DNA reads TGTGCCAGCGGCGGGGGTACAACTAATGAAAAACTGTTTTTT. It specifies CASGGGTTNEKLFF.

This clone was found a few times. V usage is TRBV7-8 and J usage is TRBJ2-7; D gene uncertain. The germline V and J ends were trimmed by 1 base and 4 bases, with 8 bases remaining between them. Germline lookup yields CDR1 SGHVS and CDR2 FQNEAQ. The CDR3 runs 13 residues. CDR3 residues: CASSLGVGYEQYF. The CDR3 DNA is TGTGCCAGCAGCTTAGGTGTCGGGTACGAGCAGTACTTC.

CDR3 region: CASSPGTGERVEQFF. CDR3 coding DNA: TGTGCCAGCAGCCCAGGGACAGGGGAGAGGGTTGAGCAGTTCTTC. The chain uses TRBV2 and TRBJ2-1; 10 bases align to TRBD1. Germline assignment: CDR1 SNHLY and CDR2 FYNNEI. With 6 bases clipped from V and 9 bases from J, the junction kept 11 bases outside the gene matches. The CDR3 length is 15 residues.

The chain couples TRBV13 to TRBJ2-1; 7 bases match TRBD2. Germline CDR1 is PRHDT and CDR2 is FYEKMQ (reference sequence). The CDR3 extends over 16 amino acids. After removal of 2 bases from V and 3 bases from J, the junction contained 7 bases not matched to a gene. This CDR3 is CASSLTTSPIYNEQFF. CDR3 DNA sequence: TGTGCCAGCAGCTTAACGACTAGCCCCATCTACAATGAGCAGTTCTTC. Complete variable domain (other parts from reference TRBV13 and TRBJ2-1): AAGVIQSPRHLIKEKRETATLKCYPIPRHDTVYWYQQGPGQDPQFLISFYEKMQSDKGSIPDRFSAQQFSDYHSELNMSSLELGDSALYFCASSLTTSPIYNEQFFGPGTRLTVL.